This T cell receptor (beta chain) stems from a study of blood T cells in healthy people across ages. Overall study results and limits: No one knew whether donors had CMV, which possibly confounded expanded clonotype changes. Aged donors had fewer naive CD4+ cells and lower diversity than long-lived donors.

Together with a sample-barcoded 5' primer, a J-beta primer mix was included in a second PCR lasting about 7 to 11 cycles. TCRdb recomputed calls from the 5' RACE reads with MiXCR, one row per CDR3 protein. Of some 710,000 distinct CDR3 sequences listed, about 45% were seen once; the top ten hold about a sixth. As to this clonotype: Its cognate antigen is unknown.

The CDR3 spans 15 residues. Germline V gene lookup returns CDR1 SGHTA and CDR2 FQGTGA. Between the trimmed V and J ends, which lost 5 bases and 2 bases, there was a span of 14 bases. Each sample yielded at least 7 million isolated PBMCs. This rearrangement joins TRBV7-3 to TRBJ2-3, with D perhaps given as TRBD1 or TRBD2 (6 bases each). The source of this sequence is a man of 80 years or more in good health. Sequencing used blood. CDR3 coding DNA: TGTGCCAGCAGCCCGAGGGGGGCCTACACAGATACGCAGTATTTT. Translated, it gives CASSPRGAYTDTQYF.